Presented here are 7 T cell receptor beta chains from one specimen sequenced in a study of PD-1 blockade in classical Hodgkin lymphoma (dated by TCRdb to between 2020 and 2021). This sample's time point label indicates: cycle 1 day 1 (C1D1), immediately before nivolumab initiation. All trial patients had relapsed after autologous stem cell transplantation, with cohorts A, B and C differing in prior brentuximab vedotin exposure. Library generation was performed with the immunoSEQ multiplex PCR assay. The source is immuneACCESS, and TCRdb retained only in-frame sequences with V and J called. Part of the clones is not carried over; for the studies checked, unresolved V genes explain less than half of this, and the remainder is unexplained. This sample gives about 97,000 clones in total; 75% to 90% of them show up just once. The ten largest clones represent 12% of the sample. Sequences were derived from peripheral blood mononuclear cells (PBMCs), sampled at baseline. The receptors originated from a human donor with classical Hodgkin lymphoma.

The J gene is TRBJ1-2, the V gene TRBV4-1; D gene ambiguous. Germline CDR1 reads MGHRA; CDR2 reads YSYEKL. The V end lost 0 bases, the J end lost 7 bases, and 9 bases lay between the germline ends. The CDR3 spans 13 residues. The CDR3 DNA follows: TGCGCCAGCAGCCAAGATGGGTGGGCTGGCTACACCTTC. It specifies CASSQDGWAGYTF.

The chain couples TRBV11-3 to TRBJ2-2; D call uncertain. The CDR3 runs to 14 residues. V was clipped by 5 bases and J by 0 bases, with 7 bases between them. The germline V gene has CDR1 SGHNT and CDR2 YENEEA. The DNA of the CDR3 is TGTGCCAGCAGCCCACTCGCGAACACCGGGGAGCTGTTTTTT. Translated: CASSPLANTGELFF. The whole variable domain, remainder taken from reference TRBV11-3 and TRBJ2-2, is EAGVVQSPRYKIIEKKQPVAFWCNPISGHNTLYWYLQNLGQGPELLIRYENEEAVDDSQLPKDRFSAERLKGVDSTLKIQPAELGDSAVYLCASSPLANTGELFFGEGSRLTVL.

The V and J genes are TRBV6-4 and TRBJ2-1; 7 nucleotides line up with TRBD2. The ends lost 5 bases at V and 2 bases at J; junction bases unmatched: 9. The CDR3 is 16 residues long. Looked up from germline, CDR1 is MRHNA and CDR2 is SNTAGT. The CDR3 reads CASSIVPAGPYNEQFF. The CDR3 bases are TGTGCCAGCAGTATAGTCCCAGCGGGGCCCTACAATGAGCAGTTCTTC.

The chain recombines TRBV20-1 with TRBJ1-1; no clear D gene. Trimming shortened V by 4 bases and J by 10 bases, and 10 bases separated the two germline ends. The length of the CDR3 is 10 residues. Germline values: CDR1 DFQATT, CDR2 SNEGSKA (reference sequence). In nucleotides, the CDR3 is TGCAGTGCTAATCGGGCCTTAGCTTTCTTT. Translated: CSANRALAFF.

The chain links TRBV6-5 to TRBJ1-1; D unresolved. The CDR3 runs 13 residues. The germline V gene encodes CDR1 MNHEY and CDR2 SVGAGI. Trimming removed 8 bases from V and 10 bases from J, with 20 bases in between. The DNA for the CDR3 is TGTGCCAGCGGGGATATCAGCAGGAGTGTAGCTTTCTTT. Protein: CASGDISRSVAFF.

This chain links TRBV5-1 with TRBJ2-1; 7 bases match TRBD2. This CDR3 is built from 15 residues. The V segment lost 3 bases and the J segment 1 base; nucleotides outside the gene matches: 4. CDR1 and CDR2 (germline): SGHRS, YFSETQ. This CDR3 reads CASSSSGASYNEQFF. DNA of the CDR3: TGCGCCAGCAGCTCTAGCGGTGCTTCCTACAATGAGCAGTTCTTC.

This chain joins TRBV25-1 and TRBJ1-5, with D hard to call. The CDR3 is 13 amino acids. Per germline, CDR1 MGHDK and CDR2 SYGVNS. Trimming took off 0 bases at V and 6 bases at J, with 6 bases between the two ends. The CDR3: CASSEYSGQPQHF. The CDR3 DNA sequence: TGTGCCAGCAGTGAATATTCTGGTCAGCCCCAGCATTTT.